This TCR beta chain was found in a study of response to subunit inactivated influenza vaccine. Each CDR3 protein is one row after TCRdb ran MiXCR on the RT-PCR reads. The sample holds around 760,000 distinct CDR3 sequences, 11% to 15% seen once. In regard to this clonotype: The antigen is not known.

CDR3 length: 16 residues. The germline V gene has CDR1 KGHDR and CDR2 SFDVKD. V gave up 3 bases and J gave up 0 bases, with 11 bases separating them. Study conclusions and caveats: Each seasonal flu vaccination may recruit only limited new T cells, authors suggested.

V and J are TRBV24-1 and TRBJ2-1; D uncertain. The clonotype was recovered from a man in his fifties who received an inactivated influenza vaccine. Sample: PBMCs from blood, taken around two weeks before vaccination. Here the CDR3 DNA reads TGTGCCACCAGTGATGGTCAGCCGAGCTCCTACAATGAGCAGTTCTTC. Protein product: CATSDGQPSSYNEQFF.